This TCR beta chain was captured by sequencing in a study of cytomegalovirus exposure and HLA in healthy donors. Study conclusions and caveats: On later analysis, the bulk of CMV-associated TCR beta chains appeared to be HLA-restricted.

Each donor was healthy, and each was a bone marrow donor. It was with 60 Vbeta and 13 Jbeta primers that the PCR ran. Only in-frame clones appear in the TCRdb table, and some are missing; sequencing was by immunoSEQ multiplex PCR. This sample contains roughly 82,000 clones. In the case of this clone: What it binds is unknown.

The CDR3 runs 13 residues. CDR1 is MGHDK and CDR2 is SYGVNS in the germline V gene. V was pared by 3 bases and J by 2 bases, with 8 bases between. V usage is TRBV25-1 and J usage is TRBJ2-7, with D maybe TRBD2 (6 bases). The receptor's source is an older woman in good health and CMV-seronegative. Sequences were obtained from PBMCs. CDR3 in amino acids: CASSDGGTYEQYF. CDR3 nucleotides: TGTGCCAGCAGTGACGGAGGGACCTACGAGCAGTACTTC.